This T cell receptor (beta chain) was retrieved from a study of blood T cell repertoires in COVID-19. Study in general: Donors in the United States, Italy and Spain gave samples during acute or convalescent COVID-19. PBMCs, B-cell-depleted T cells, or T cells provided the cDNA or gDNA that made up the material.

As handled by the study authors: Reference gene primer amplification gave estimated nucleated cell counts. The table came from immunoSEQ multiplex PCR; TCRdb's copy has only in-frame clones and leaves some out. The V and J calls and clone size come from that table; D and trimming were worked out from the DNA. The sample shows about 190,000 clones, 70% to 85% of them seen only once. Germline CDR1 MNHEY, CDR2 SVGEGT. V gave up 6 bases and J gave up 6 bases; unmatched junction bases: 4. This CDR3 spans 15 amino acids. The clonotype comes from a woman aged 50 to 60 with acute or convalescent COVID-19. Sequencing input: peripheral blood. The V call is TRBV6-2 or TRBV6-3, the J call TRBJ2-2; TRBD2 aligns across 13 bases. The CDR3 DNA sequence: TGTGCCAGCAGCCGAGGACTAGCGGGAGCCGGGGAGCTGTTTTTT. The encoded protein is CASSRGLAGAGELFF.